The rows below give T cell receptor beta chains drawn from one sample of a study of T cell changes during pregnancy in multiple sclerosis. Some clones are missing from TCRdb's copy, which holds only in-frame ones; the method was immunoSEQ multiplex PCR. There are some 87,000 clones in the sample; around 94% occur only once, and approximately 0.2% lies in the top ten. Sample: CD4+ T cells from peripheral blood mononuclear cells, taken before pregnancy. The receptors derive from a female donor with multiple sclerosis, enrolled in a pregnancy study. Both conserved end residues are part of each CDR3. Fields, in order: J gene, clone size, D gene, V gene, CDR3 protein, CDR3 DNA. D genes are given only for firm matches. Size values are once, few and many counts, or a class for expanded clones, and some rows have none.

J gene: TRBJ2-3; clone size: NA; D gene: TRBD1; V gene: TRBV19; CDR3 protein: CASSPGQGSPTDTQYF; CDR3 DNA: TGTGCCAGTAGTCCCGGACAGGGGTCCCCCACAGATACGCAGTATTTT
J gene: TRBJ1-1; clone size: once; D gene: NA; V gene: TRBV14; CDR3 protein: CASSQSRVPGTEAFF; CDR3 DNA: TGTGCCAGCAGCCAATCGAGAGTTCCGGGCACTGAAGCTTTCTTT
J gene: TRBJ2-7; clone size: NA; D gene: TRBD2; V gene: TRBV11-2; CDR3 protein: CASSQRSSGSNEQYF; CDR3 DNA: TGTGCCAGCAGCCAACGGAGTAGCGGGAGTAACGAGCAGTACTTC
J gene: TRBJ1-1; clone size: NA; D gene: NA; V gene: TRBV6-6; CDR3 protein: CASSYSVEGTEAFF; CDR3 DNA: TGTGCCAGCAGTTACTCGGTGGAGGGCACTGAAGCTTTCTTT
J gene: TRBJ2-3; clone size: NA; D gene: NA; V gene: TRBV4-1; CDR3 protein: CASSQEGSRTDTQYF; CDR3 DNA: TGCGCCAGCAGCCAAGAGGGGAGCCGCACAGATACGCAGTATTTT
J gene: TRBJ2-7; clone size: NA; D gene: TRBD1; V gene: TRBV7-6; CDR3 protein: CASSKTTGFGEQYF; CDR3 DNA: TGTGCCAGCAGCAAAACGACAGGGTTCGGTGAGCAGTACTTC
J gene: TRBJ2-3; clone size: NA; D gene: TRBD2; V gene: TRBV9; CDR3 protein: CASSVLAGSTDTQYF; CDR3 DNA: TGTGCCAGCAGCGTCTTAGCGGGGAGCACAGATACGCAGTATTTT
J gene: TRBJ2-7; clone size: NA; D gene: NA; V gene: TRBV6-5; CDR3 protein: CASSNPGQYYEQYF; CDR3 DNA: TGTGCCAGCAGTAACCCAGGACAGTACTACGAGCAGTACTTC
J gene: TRBJ2-7; clone size: NA; D gene: TRBD1; V gene: TRBV5-5; CDR3 protein: CASSLLQGFYEQYF; CDR3 DNA: TGTGCCAGCAGCTTACTACAGGGGTTTTACGAGCAGTACTTC
J gene: TRBJ1-2; clone size: NA; D gene: NA; V gene: TRBV7-9; CDR3 protein: CASNRDTSNYGYTF; CDR3 DNA: TGTGCCAGCAATAGGGACACCTCTAACTATGGCTACACCTTC
J gene: TRBJ1-5; clone size: NA; D gene: NA; V gene: TRBV2; CDR3 protein: CASSVGQGKNQPQHF; CDR3 DNA: TGTGCCAGCAGTGTAGGGCAGGGGAAGAATCAGCCCCAGCATTTT
J gene: TRBJ2-2; clone size: NA; D gene: TRBD1; V gene: TRBV29-1; CDR3 protein: CSVGQGGTPGELFF; CDR3 DNA: TGCAGCGTAGGACAGGGTGGTACTCCCGGGGAGCTGTTTTTT
J gene: TRBJ2-1; clone size: NA; D gene: NA; V gene: TRBV6-6; CDR3 protein: CASGTGVSYNEQFF; CDR3 DNA: TGTGCCAGCGGGACGGGGGTGTCCTACAATGAGCAGTTCTTC
J gene: TRBJ2-2; clone size: NA; D gene: NA; V gene: TRBV11-2; CDR3 protein: CASSLAAGELFF; CDR3 DNA: TGTGCCAGCAGCTTAGCGGCCGGGGAGCTGTTTTTT
J gene: TRBJ2-3; clone size: NA; D gene: NA; V gene: TRBV28; CDR3 protein: CASRRGSTDTQYF; CDR3 DNA: TGTGCCAGCCGAAGAGGGAGCACAGATACGCAGTATTTT
J gene: TRBJ2-1; clone size: once; D gene: NA; V gene: TRBV29-1; CDR3 protein: CSVGRLVRNEQFF; CDR3 DNA: TGCAGCGTTGGGAGGCTAGTGCGCAATGAGCAGTTCTTC
J gene: TRBJ1-2; clone size: NA; D gene: NA; V gene: TRBV28; CDR3 protein: CASSGGVNFYGYTF; CDR3 DNA: TGTGCCAGCAGTGGGGGGGTTAATTTCTATGGCTACACCTTC
J gene: TRBJ2-5; clone size: NA; D gene: TRBD2; V gene: TRBV2; CDR3 protein: CASSAPGQGTSGDQETQYF; CDR3 DNA: TGTGCCAGCAGTGCCCCGGGACAGGGGACTAGCGGGGATCAAGAGACCCAGTACTTC
J gene: TRBJ2-1; clone size: NA; D gene: NA; V gene: TRBV7-2; CDR3 protein: CASSSLRGGGQFF; CDR3 DNA: TGTGCCAGCAGCTCCCTCCGGGGAGGAGGGCAGTTCTTC
J gene: TRBJ2-7; clone size: NA; D gene: NA; V gene: TRBV21-1; CDR3 protein: CASSEDGYSYEQYF; CDR3 DNA: TGTGCCAGCAGCGAAGACGGTTACTCCTACGAGCAGTACTTC
J gene: TRBJ2-1; clone size: NA; D gene: NA; V gene: TRBV9; CDR3 protein: CASSAPGTEQFF; CDR3 DNA: TGTGCCAGCAGCGCTCCTGGCACTGAGCAGTTCTTC
J gene: TRBJ2-1; clone size: once; D gene: NA; V gene: TRBV19; CDR3 protein: CASSTAGQSPYNEQFF; CDR3 DNA: TGTGCCAGTAGTACCGCCGGACAGTCGCCCTACAATGAGCAGTTCTTC
J gene: TRBJ2-2; clone size: NA; D gene: TRBD2; V gene: TRBV5-1; CDR3 protein: CASSFRALAGAIPNTGELFF; CDR3 DNA: TGCGCCAGCAGTTTCCGAGCCCTAGCGGGGGCCATACCGAACACCGGGGAGCTGTTTTTT
J gene: TRBJ1-5; clone size: NA; D gene: NA; V gene: TRBV6-5; CDR3 protein: CASSSYGGAGNQPQHF; CDR3 DNA: TGTGCCAGCAGTTCCTATGGGGGGGCCGGCAATCAGCCCCAGCATTTT
J gene: TRBJ2-2; clone size: NA; D gene: NA; V gene: TRBV30; CDR3 protein: CAWSEGLNTGELFF; CDR3 DNA: TGTGCCTGGAGTGAGGGGCTTAACACCGGGGAGCTGTTTTTT
J gene: TRBJ2-7; clone size: once; D gene: NA; V gene: TRBV30; CDR3 protein: CAWGRGSVNEQYF; CDR3 DNA: TGTGCCTGGGGACGAGGGAGCGTCAACGAGCAGTACTTC
J gene: TRBJ2-2; clone size: NA; D gene: TRBD2; V gene: TRBV5-1; CDR3 protein: CASNPLAGVDGELFF; CDR3 DNA: TGCGCCAGCAACCCTCTAGCGGGAGTAGACGGGGAGCTGTTTTTT
J gene: TRBJ2-7; clone size: NA; D gene: NA; V gene: TRBV9; CDR3 protein: CASSSRGYEQYF; CDR3 DNA: TGTGCCAGCAGCTCAAGGGGGTACGAGCAGTACTTC
J gene: TRBJ1-2; clone size: NA; D gene: NA; V gene: TRBV11-2; CDR3 protein: CASSLRGYGYTF; CDR3 DNA: TGTGCCAGCAGCTTACGCGGGTATGGCTACACCTTC
J gene: TRBJ1-6; clone size: NA; D gene: TRBD1; V gene: TRBV6-6; CDR3 protein: CASSYSTGRSPLHF; CDR3 DNA: TGTGCCAGCAGTTACTCGACAGGGCGCTCACCCCTCCACTTT
J gene: TRBJ1-2; clone size: few; D gene: NA; V gene: TRBV5-1; CDR3 protein: CASSVGGGDTFYGYTF; CDR3 DNA: TGCGCCAGCAGCGTGGGGGGAGGAGACACTTTCTATGGCTACACCTTC